The 2 T cell receptor beta chains presented below share a single source sample, sequenced in a study of glioma-infiltrating T cells. The iRepertoire nested amplicon-rescue multiplex PCR amplified TCR alpha and beta CDR3s from RNA. Each CDR3 protein gets one entry after TCRdb re-called the multiplex PCR reads with MiXCR. The data show approximately 110,000 distinct CDR3 sequences, 20% to 25% seen once. Sequencing was done on a sample of glioma tissue, nonneoplastic brain tissue, or PBMCs (not recorded which). These receptors originate from a human donor with low-grade glioma or glioblastoma, undergoing nonglioma brain surgery, or in good health (not recorded which).

This chain uses TRBV28 with TRBJ1-6; possibly TRBD1 for D (5 bases). CDR3 length equals 18 residues. In germline, CDR1 is MDHEN, CDR2 SYDVKM. The V and J ends lost 8 bases and 5 bases respectively, with 25 bases between them. In DNA form, the CDR3 reads TGTGCCAGCGGGGTAGCTGGGGGGACCAACCTCCATAATTCACCCCTCCACTTT. Translation gives CASGVAGGTNLHNSPLHF.

The chain combines TRBV5-1 with TRBJ2-7; D gene unclear. V was cut by 0 bases and J by 2 bases, with 9 bases left in between. Germline lookup yields CDR1 SGHRS and CDR2 YFSETQ. CDR3 length: 14 residues. The CDR3 protein is CASSLDRVPYEQYF. The DNA for the CDR3 is TGCGCCAGCAGCTTGGACCGCGTCCCCTACGAGCAGTACTTC. Supplemented by reference TRBV5-1 and TRBJ2-7, the full variable domain reads KAGVTQTPRYLIKTRGQQVTLSCSPISGHRSVSWYQQTPGQGLQFLFEYFSETQRNKGNFPGRFSGRQFSNSRSEMNVSTLELGDSALYLCASSLDRVPYEQYFGPGTRLTVT.